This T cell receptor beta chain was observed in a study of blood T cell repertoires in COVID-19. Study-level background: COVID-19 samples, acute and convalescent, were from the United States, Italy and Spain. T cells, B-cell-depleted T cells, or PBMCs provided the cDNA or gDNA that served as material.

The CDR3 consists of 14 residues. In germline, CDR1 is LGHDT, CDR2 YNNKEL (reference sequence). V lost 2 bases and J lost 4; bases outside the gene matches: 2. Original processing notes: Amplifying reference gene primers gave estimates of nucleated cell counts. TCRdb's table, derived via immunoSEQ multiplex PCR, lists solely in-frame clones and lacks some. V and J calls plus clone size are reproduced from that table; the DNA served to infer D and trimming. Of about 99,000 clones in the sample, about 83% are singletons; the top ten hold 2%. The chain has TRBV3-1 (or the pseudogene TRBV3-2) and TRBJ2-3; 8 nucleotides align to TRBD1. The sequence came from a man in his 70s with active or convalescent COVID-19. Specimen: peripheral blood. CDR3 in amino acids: CASSQQGAADTQYF. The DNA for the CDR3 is TGTGCCAGCAGCCAACAGGGGGCCGCAGATACGCAGTATTTT.